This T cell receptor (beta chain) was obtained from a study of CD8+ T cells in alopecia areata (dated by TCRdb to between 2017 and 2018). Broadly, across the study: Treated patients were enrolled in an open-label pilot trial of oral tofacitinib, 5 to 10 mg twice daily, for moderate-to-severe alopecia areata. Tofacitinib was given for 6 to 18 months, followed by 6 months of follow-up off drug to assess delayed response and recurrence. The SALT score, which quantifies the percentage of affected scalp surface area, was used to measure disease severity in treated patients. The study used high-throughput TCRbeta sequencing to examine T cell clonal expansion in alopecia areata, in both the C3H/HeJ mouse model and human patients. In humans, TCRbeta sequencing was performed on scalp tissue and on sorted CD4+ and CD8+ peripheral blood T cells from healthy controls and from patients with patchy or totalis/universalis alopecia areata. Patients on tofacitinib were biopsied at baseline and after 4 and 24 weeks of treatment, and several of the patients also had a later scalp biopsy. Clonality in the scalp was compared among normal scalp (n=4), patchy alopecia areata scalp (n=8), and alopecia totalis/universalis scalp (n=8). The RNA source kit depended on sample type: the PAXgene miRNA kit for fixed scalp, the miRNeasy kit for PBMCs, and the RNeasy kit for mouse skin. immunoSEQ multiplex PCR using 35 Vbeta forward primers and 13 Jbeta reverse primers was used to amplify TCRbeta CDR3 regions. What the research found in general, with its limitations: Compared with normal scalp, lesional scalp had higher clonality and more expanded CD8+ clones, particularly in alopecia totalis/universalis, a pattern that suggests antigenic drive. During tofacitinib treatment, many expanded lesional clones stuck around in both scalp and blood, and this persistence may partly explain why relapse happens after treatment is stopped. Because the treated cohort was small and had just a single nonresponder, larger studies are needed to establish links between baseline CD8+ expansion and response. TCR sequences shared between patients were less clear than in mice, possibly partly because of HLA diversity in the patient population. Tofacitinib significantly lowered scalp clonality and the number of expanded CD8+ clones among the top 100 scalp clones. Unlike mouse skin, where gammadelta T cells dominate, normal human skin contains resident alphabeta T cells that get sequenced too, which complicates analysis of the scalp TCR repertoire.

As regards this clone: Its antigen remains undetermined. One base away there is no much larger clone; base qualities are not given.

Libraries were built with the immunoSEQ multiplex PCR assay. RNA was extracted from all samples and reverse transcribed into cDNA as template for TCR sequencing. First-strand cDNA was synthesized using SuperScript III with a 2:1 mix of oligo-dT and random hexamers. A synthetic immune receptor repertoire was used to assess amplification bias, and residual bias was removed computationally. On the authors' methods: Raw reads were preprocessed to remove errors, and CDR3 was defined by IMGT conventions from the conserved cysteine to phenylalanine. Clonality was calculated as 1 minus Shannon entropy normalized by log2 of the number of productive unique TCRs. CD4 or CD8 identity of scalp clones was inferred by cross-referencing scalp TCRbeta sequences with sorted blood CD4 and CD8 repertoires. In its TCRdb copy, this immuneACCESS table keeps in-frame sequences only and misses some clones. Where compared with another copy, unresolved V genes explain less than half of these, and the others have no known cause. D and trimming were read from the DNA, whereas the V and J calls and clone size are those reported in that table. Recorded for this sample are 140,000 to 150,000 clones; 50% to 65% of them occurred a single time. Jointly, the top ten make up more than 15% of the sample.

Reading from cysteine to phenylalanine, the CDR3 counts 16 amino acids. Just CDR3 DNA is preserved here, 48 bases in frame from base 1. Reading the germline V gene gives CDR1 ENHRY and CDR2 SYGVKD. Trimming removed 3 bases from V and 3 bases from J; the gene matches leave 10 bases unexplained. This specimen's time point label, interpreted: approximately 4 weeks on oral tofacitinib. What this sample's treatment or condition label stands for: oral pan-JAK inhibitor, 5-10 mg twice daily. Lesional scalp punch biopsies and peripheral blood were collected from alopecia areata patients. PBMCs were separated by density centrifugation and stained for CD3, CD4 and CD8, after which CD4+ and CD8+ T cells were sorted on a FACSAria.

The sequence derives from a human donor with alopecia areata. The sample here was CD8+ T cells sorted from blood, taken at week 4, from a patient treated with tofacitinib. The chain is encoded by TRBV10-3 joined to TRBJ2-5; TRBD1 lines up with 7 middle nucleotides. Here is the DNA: TGTGCCATCAGTGAATCCGGGACAGCGCCTGAAGAGACCCAGTACTTC. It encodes CAISESGTAPEETQYF.